These 3 T cell receptor beta chains were all obtained from the same sample, sequenced in a study of T cell responses to AZD1222 COVID-19 vaccine. Clones were sequenced by immunoSEQ multiplex PCR, and TCRdb holds only the in-frame ones, with some missing. The sample yields 120,000 or so clones, about nine tenths seen once. The sample in question was peripheral blood, obtained on day 0 of AZD1222 vaccination. These TCRs come from an adult in good health.

This sequence joins TRBV6-5 and TRBJ1-3; D may be TRBD1 (5 bases). V was shortened by 2 bases and J by 0 bases, with 11 bases between the two germline ends. Germline values: CDR1 MNHEY, CDR2 SVGAGI. This CDR3 contains 16 residues. This CDR3 is CASSYDFGASGNTIYF. CDR3 nucleotides: TGTGCCAGCAGTTACGATTTCGGGGCCTCTGGAAACACCATATATTTT.

The rearrangement joins TRBV4-3 to TRBJ2-7; D is unclear. This CDR3 is 15 amino acids long. V gave up 0 bases and J gave up 1 base, with 10 bases separating them. Germline V gives CDR1 LGHNA, CDR2 YSLEER. The chain's CDR3 is CASSQDYIGSYEQYF. DNA of the CDR3: TGCGCCAGCAGCCAAGATTATATCGGGTCCTACGAGCAGTACTTC.

The CDR3 nucleotides read TGCGCCAGCAGCTTGTCGCTAACCACTATAGCCAAAAACATTCAGTACTTC. It encodes CASSLSLTTIAKNIQYF. This sequence joins TRBV5-1 and TRBJ2-4; D gene unclear. This CDR3 contains 17 residues. V lost 1 base to trimming and J lost 0 bases, with 14 bases between them. In germline, CDR1 is SGHRS, CDR2 YFSETQ.